Below are 5 T cell receptor beta chains sequenced from a single sample in a study of cytomegalovirus exposure and HLA in healthy donors (dated by TCRdb to the late 2010s). The library was made by the immunoSEQ multiplex PCR assay. For the multiplex PCR, a mixture combining 60 forward primers for TCR Vbeta segments and 13 reverse primers for TCR Jbeta segments was used. The source is immuneACCESS, and TCRdb retained only in-frame sequences with V and J called. Part of the clones is not carried over; for the studies checked, unresolved V genes explain less than half of this, and the remainder is unexplained. The table for this sample lists about 170,000 clones; around 74% of them were counted only once. Clones ranked in the top ten supply around 2.1% of the sample. The sample comprised PBMCs. Receptors originate from a female donor in good health and CMV-seronegative.

The V call is TRBV10-2, the J call TRBJ1-1; 11 bases fit TRBD1. The V gene's germline CDR1 is WSHSY and CDR2 SAAADI. This CDR3 comprises 18 residues. Losses at the gene ends were 3 bases for V and 2 bases for J; bases not matched to a gene: 11. The CDR3 nucleotides read TGCGCCAGCAGTGACCGTAGAGGACAGGGGGCGCGTAACACTGAAGCTTTCTTT. This encodes CASSDRRGQGARNTEAFF.

The chain uses TRBV6-6 and TRBJ2-5; TRBD2 might be the D (6 bases). Looked up from germline, CDR1 is MNHNY and CDR2 is SVGAGI (reference sequence). The CDR3 consists of 11 residues. V lost 10 bases to trimming and J lost 4 bases, with 10 bases between them. The CDR3 bases are TGTGCCACCTGGGGAGGAGAGACCCAGTACTTC. This sequence encodes CATWGGETQYF.

The chain employs TRBV10-1 and TRBJ2-2; 9 bases are a match to TRBD2. Trimming took 2 bases from V and 4 from J; bases not matched to a gene: 2. This CDR3 spans 15 amino acids. In germline, CDR1 is WNHNN, CDR2 SYGVQD (reference sequence). DNA for the CDR3: TGCGCCAGCAGTGAGCTAGCGGGGAGCACCGGGGAGCTGTTTTTT. It yields the protein CASSELAGSTGELFF.

This chain joins TRBV11-3 and TRBJ2-1; 13 bases map to TRBD2. The CDR3 sequence is 17 residues long. V lost 1 base and J lost 10; bases outside the gene matches: 10. Per the germline V gene, CDR1 is SGHNT and CDR2 is YENEEA. The CDR3: CASSLAGTSGRAMEQFF. The CDR3 nucleotides read TGTGCCAGCAGCTTAGCGGGTACTAGCGGGAGGGCTATGGAGCAGTTCTTC.

The chain recombines TRBV18 with TRBJ2-7, with 10 bases lining up with TRBD1. The CDR3 length is 15 residues. J lost 3 bases, V lost 3 bases, and 5 bases had no gene match. Germline V lookup: CDR1 KGHSH, CDR2 LQKENI. CDR3 nucleotide sequence: TGTGCCAGCTCACCCATCGGGACAGGGGACTACGAGCAGTACTTC. Its protein is CASSPIGTGDYEQYF. Together with reference TRBV18 and TRBJ2-7, the CDR3 gives the full variable domain: NAGVMQNPRHLVRRRGQEARLRCSPMKGHSHVYWYRQLPEEGLKFMVYLQKENIIDESGMPKERFSAEFPKEGPSILRIQQVVRGDSAAYFCASSPIGTGDYEQYFGPGTRLTVT.